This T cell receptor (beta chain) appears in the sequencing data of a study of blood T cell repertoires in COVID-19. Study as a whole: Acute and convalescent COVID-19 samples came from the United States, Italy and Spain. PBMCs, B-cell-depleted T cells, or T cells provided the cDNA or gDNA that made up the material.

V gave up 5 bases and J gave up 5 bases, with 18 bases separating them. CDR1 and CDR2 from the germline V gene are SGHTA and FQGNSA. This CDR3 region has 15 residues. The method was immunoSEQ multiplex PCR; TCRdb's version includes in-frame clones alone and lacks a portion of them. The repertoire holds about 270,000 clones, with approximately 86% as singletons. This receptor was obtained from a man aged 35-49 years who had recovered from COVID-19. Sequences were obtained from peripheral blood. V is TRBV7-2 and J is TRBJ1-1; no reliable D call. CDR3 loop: CASSSRAAVQTEAFF. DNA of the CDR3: TGTGCCAGCAGCAGCCGCGCGGCCGTTCAAACTGAAGCTTTCTTT.